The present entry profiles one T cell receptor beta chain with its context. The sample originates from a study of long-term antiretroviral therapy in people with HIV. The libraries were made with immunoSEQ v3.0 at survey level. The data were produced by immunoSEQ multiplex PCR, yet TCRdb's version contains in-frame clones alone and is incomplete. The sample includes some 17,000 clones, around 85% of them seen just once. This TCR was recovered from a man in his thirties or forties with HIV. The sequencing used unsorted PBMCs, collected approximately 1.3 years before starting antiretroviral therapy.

The CDR3 sequence is CAWATARGKLFF. The CDR3 DNA reads TGTGCCTGGGCGACGGCCCGGGGAAAACTGTTTTTT. The rearrangement joins TRBV30 to TRBJ1-4; D is undetermined. This CDR3 contains 12 residues. The germline CDR1 and CDR2 sequences are GTSNPN and SVGIG (reference sequence). Trimming cost V 5 bases and J 10 bases, with 14 bases left between them.